This T cell receptor beta chain was retrieved from a study of cytomegalovirus exposure and HLA in healthy donors. Germline V gene data show CDR1 as LGHNA and CDR2 as YNFKEQ. V was cut by 1 base and J by 0 bases, with 13 bases left in between. There are 18 residues in the CDR3. For this clone: Its antigen is undetermined.

Overall study results and limits: Around 18,000 TCR beta sequences were associated with HLA alleles at 0.05 false discovery rate in a later analysis. The authors enumerated under 200 TCR beta chains as linked to cytomegalovirus. In a later analysis, DRB1 alleles had the most associated TCRs; HLA-C alleles the fewest.

The primer mix had 60 Vbeta and 13 Jbeta primers. Measured with immunoSEQ multiplex PCR; TCRdb has only the in-frame clones, and not every one. The sample yields some 140,000 clones, approximately 87% seen once. The origin of this receptor is a woman aged 25 to 39 in good health and CMV-seronegative. The specimen sequenced was PBMCs. The chain joins TRBV4-2 to TRBJ1-6; D uncertain. The chain's CDR3 is CASSQGTRISSYNSPLHF. CDR3 in DNA: TGTGCCAGCAGCCAAGGCACTAGAATTAGCTCCTATAATTCACCCCTCCACTTT.